One sample yielded the 17 T cell receptor beta chains listed below, sequenced in a study of beta chain features in type 1 diabetes. The study, taken as a whole, reports: Patients with Type 1 diabetes showed moderately but significantly shorter TCRB CDR3s in all four CD4+ subsets.

All of the isolated RNA was reverse transcribed, so expressed TCRB transcripts were sequenced. TCRdb keeps only in-frame clones here, not all; method: immunoSEQ multiplex PCR. Of 40,000 to 50,000 clones in the sample, over 50% were seen once. These receptors are not linked to any known antigen. Specimen: Tregs from blood. These receptors were taken from a man in his thirties or forties with type 1 diabetes. Some clones in this sample may be carry-over from other donors' samples.

The CDR3 region has the DNA TGTGCCAGTAGTACCGGGAGGGTACCGTACTATGGCTACACCTTC. Translated, it gives CASSTGRVPYYGYTF. This chain links TRBV19 with TRBJ1-2; no firm D call. Germline loops: CDR1 LNHDA, CDR2 SQIVND (reference sequence). V was trimmed by 4 bases and J by 3 bases, leaving 15 bases between them. The CDR3 spans 15 residues.

In DNA form, the CDR3 reads TGTGCCAGCAGCTTGGCCCTTACAGCGAACACTGAAGCTTTCTTT. It yields the protein CASSLALTANTEAFF. J is TRBJ1-1 and V is TRBV5-4; D remains ambiguous. V was trimmed by 0 bases and J by 1 base, leaving 10 bases between them. The CDR3 length is 15 residues. CDR1 is SGHNT and CDR2 is YYREEE in the germline V gene (reference sequence).

The CDR3, as DNA: TGTGCCAGCAGCCCCGTGGAGACCCAGTACTTC. This translates into CASSPVETQYF. The V and J genes are TRBV7-9 and TRBJ2-5; D unresolved. The V end lost 5 bases, the J end lost 5 bases, and 6 bases lay between the germline ends. Germline V CDR1 and CDR2: SEHNR, FQNEAQ (reference sequence). This CDR3 has 11 amino acids. The full variable domain, completed using reference TRBV7-9 and TRBJ2-5, is DTGVSQNPRHKITKRGQNVTFRCDPISEHNRLYWYRQTLGQGPEFLTYFQNEAQLEKSRLLSDRFSAERPKGSFSTLEIQRTEQGDSAMYLCASSPVETQYFGPGTRLLVL.

The chain carries TRBV5-1 and TRBJ1-2, with 8 nucleotides matching TRBD1. This CDR3 is built from 13 residues. Germline trimming cut 5 bases from V and 7 bases from J; bases unmatched to any gene: 7. Germline V gene sequence: CDR1 SGHRS, CDR2 YFSETQ. The CDR3 here is CASRRTGLIGYTF. The CDR3 nucleotides are TGCGCCAGCAGAAGGACAGGGCTGATTGGCTACACCTTC.

This clone is a singleton in its sample. The CDR3 DNA is TGTGCCAGCAGCCGCGCGGTGTCTGACGATACGCCCCAGCATTTT. It is translated as CASSRAVSDDTPQHF. V is TRBV7-2 and J is TRBJ1-5, with D uncertain. Germline V gene sequence: CDR1 SGHTA, CDR2 FQGNSA. The CDR3 has 15 residues. Trimming pared 5 bases from V and 9 bases from J, leaving 20 bases between.

The J gene is TRBJ2-5, the V gene TRBV18; a weak D match, TRBD2 (6 bases). The ends were cut back, 3 bases at V and 5 bases at J, with 13 bases in the middle. This CDR3 region has 14 residues. Germline V gives CDR1 KGHSH, CDR2 LQKENI. CDR3 DNA sequence: TGTGCCAGCTCACCCGCGGGGAGCGGCGAGACCCAGTACTTC. Its translation is CASSPAGSGETQYF.

The genes are TRBV29-1 and TRBJ1-5, with no clear D. Per the germline V gene, CDR1 is SQVTM and CDR2 is ANQGSEA. The CDR3 has 13 amino acids. V dropped 4 bases and J dropped 3 bases, with 10 bases sitting between them. CDR3 amino acids: CSVGLEYNQPQHF. CDR3 in DNA: TGCAGCGTTGGCCTCGAGTACAATCAGCCCCAGCATTTT.

The chain has TRBV5-5 and TRBJ1-2; TRBD1 matches 7 bases. Germline V gene data show CDR1 as SGHKS and CDR2 as YYEKEE (reference sequence). The CDR3 is made up of 17 amino acids. J lost 7 bases, V lost 0 bases, and 15 bases had no gene match. CDR3 coding DNA: TGTGCCAGCAGCTTGGGGACGACAGGGAGTAGGTTCAGTGGCTACACCTTC. This gives the protein CASSLGTTGSRFSGYTF.

V and J are TRBV4-2 and TRBJ2-5; TRBD1 aligns across 9 bases. Trimming removed 3 bases from V and 5 bases from J; junction bases left unmatched: 10. The V gene's germline CDR1 is LGHNA and CDR2 YNFKEQ. This CDR3 is built from 16 residues. The DNA for the CDR3 is TGTGCCAGCAGCCAGTCCGGGACAGGGATCCGGGAGACCCAGTACTTC. Amino acid sequence: CASSQSGTGIRETQYF.

The chain is built from TRBV9 and TRBJ1-1; D not certain. This CDR3 is built from 15 residues. Trimming cost V 6 bases and J 0 bases, with 15 bases left between them. The germline CDR1 and CDR2 sequences are SGDLS and YYNGEE. This CDR3 is CASKAGPGMNTEAFF. Written as DNA, the CDR3 is TGTGCCAGCAAAGCGGGTCCCGGGATGAACACTGAAGCTTTCTTT.

The rearrangement links TRBV7-9 to TRBJ1-2; 9 positions agree with TRBD1. Trimming cost V 4 bases and J 8 bases; bases outside gene matches: 11. The germline CDR1 and CDR2 sequences are SEHNR and FQNEAQ (reference sequence). The CDR3 is 15 residues long. The CDR3 nucleotides read TGTGCCAGCAGCTCTCGGACAGGGGCCGAGAGGGGCTACACCTTC. Translating gives CASSSRTGAERGYTF.

The chain carries TRBV7-8 and TRBJ2-2, with 9 bases lining up with TRBD1. The CDR3 has 16 amino acids. Germline V gene lookup returns CDR1 SGHVS and CDR2 FQNEAQ. Trimming took 2 bases from V and 3 from J; bases not matched to a gene: 4. The CDR3 DNA is TGTGCCAGCAGCTTACGACAGGGGGGATACACCGGGGAGCTGTTTTTT. Protein sequence: CASSLRQGGYTGELFF.

The chain uses TRBV5-1 and TRBJ2-1, with 8 bases lining up with TRBD2. This CDR3 spans 15 amino acids. After removal of 0 bases from V and 5 bases from J, the junction contained 4 bases not matched to a gene. CDR1 and CDR2 (germline): SGHRS, YFSETQ. For the CDR3, the DNA is TGCGCCAGCAGCTTGGAGGCGGGGGGCCACAATGAGCAGTTCTTC. It yields the protein CASSLEAGGHNEQFF.

The chain combines TRBV5-1 with TRBJ1-2; the D gene is possibly TRBD1 (6 bases). The germline gives CDR1 SGHRS, CDR2 YFSETQ. CDR3 length: 14 amino acids. The ends were cut back, 3 bases at V and 2 bases at J, with 11 bases in the middle. The CDR3 region is CASSWGHTNYGYTF. CDR3 sequence (DNA): TGCGCCAGCAGCTGGGGACACACAAACTATGGCTACACCTTC.

J is TRBJ1-1 and V is TRBV10-3, with 10 bases that match TRBD1. V shed 6 bases and J 5 bases; nucleotides not matched to a gene: 6. Germline V gene lookup returns CDR1 ENHRY and CDR2 SYGVKD. The CDR3 has 14 amino acids. CDR3 in amino acids: CAIRPGTGETEAFF. The CDR3 DNA reads TGTGCCATCAGACCGGGGACAGGGGAAACTGAAGCTTTCTTT.

The rearrangement joins TRBV5-1 to TRBJ2-5; possible D gene TRBD2, 6 bases. The CDR3 contains 16 residues. Looked up from germline, CDR1 is SGHRS and CDR2 is YFSETQ. With 3 bases removed from V and 2 bases from J, the gap between germline ends came to 17 bases. CDR3 residues: CASSYGGLSIQETQYF. The CDR3 DNA sequence: TGCGCCAGCAGCTACGGGGGATTATCGATTCAAGAGACCCAGTACTTC.

This clone was found once. The rearrangement links TRBV12-5 to TRBJ2-3; D might be TRBD2 (6 bases). V dropped 8 bases and J dropped 6 bases, with 18 bases sitting between them. The CDR3 totals 14 residues. Per germline, CDR1 LGHNT and CDR2 FRNRAP. In DNA form, the CDR3 reads TGTGCTAGTCGTGCGGCGGGGTGGGCGGATACGCAGTATTTT. It yields the protein CASRAAGWADTQYF. The whole variable domain, filled in from reference TRBV12-5 and TRBJ2-3, reads DARVTQTPRHKVTEMGQEVTMRCQPILGHNTVFWYRQTMMQGLELLAYFRNRAPLDDSGMPKDRFSAEMPDATLATLKIQPSEPRDSAVYFCASRAAGWADTQYFGPGTRLTVL.